Following are 4 T cell receptor beta chains from one sample sequenced in a study of memory CD4+ T cells and cytomegalovirus serostatus. The sort gate was single viable CD3+CD4+CD8-CD45RO+ cells for memory CD4+ T cells. Libraries were prepared by immunoSEQ multiplex PCR; TCRdb keeps only in-frame clonotypes and omits some of them. The data contain about 27,000 clones, about 76% of them singletons. The sample consisted of memory CD4+ T cells from blood. The source is an adult in good health and CMV-seronegative.

This clone showed up just a few times. This chain joins TRBV7-9 and TRBJ1-3; D may be TRBD1 (6 bases). V shed 5 bases and J shed 2 bases, with 7 bases lying between them. CDR1 SEHNR and CDR2 FQNEAQ come from the germline V gene (reference sequence). The CDR3 consists of 13 residues. The CDR3 protein is CASSPGAGNTIYF. DNA of the CDR3: TGTGCCAGCAGCCCAGGGGCTGGAAACACCATATATTTT.

The rearrangement links TRBV20-1 to TRBJ2-2; D ambiguous. The CDR3 covers 11 residues. Germline V lookup: CDR1 DFQATT, CDR2 SNEGSKA (reference sequence). V lost 3 bases, J lost 5 bases, and 4 bases lay in between. In nucleotides, the CDR3 is TGCAGTGCTAGCCCGACCGGGGAGCTGTTTTTT. It codes for CSASPTGELFF.

J is TRBJ1-2 and V is TRBV7-2; 7 nucleotides agree with TRBD1. Germline V CDR1 and CDR2: SGHTA, FQGNSA. Trimming took 5 bases from V and 4 from J; bases not matched to a gene: 13. The CDR3 is made up of 16 amino acids. The CDR3 is CASSPPPLTGSYGYTF. The CDR3 nucleotides are TGTGCCAGCAGCCCACCTCCCTTGACAGGGAGCTATGGCTACACCTTC.

The rearrangement uses TRBV2 and TRBJ2-5; tentative D call: TRBD2 (7 bases). The CDR3 extends over 15 amino acids. Trimming removed 6 bases at V and 5 bases at J, with 19 bases between. In germline, CDR1 is SNHLY, CDR2 FYNNEI. DNA for the CDR3: TGTGCCAGCAGGGGGAGGGACACCCAGTCCGAGACCCAGTACTTC. Its protein is CASRGRDTQSETQYF.